The subject of this entry is one T cell receptor (beta chain). The antigen is not known. This specimen comes from a study of cytomegalovirus exposure and HLA in healthy donors. Across the whole study: The Caucasian-associated ancestry cluster contained 81% of the roughly 400 genotyped donors.

60 Vbeta and 13 Jbeta primers were used in PCR. Sequencing was performed with immunoSEQ multiplex PCR; in TCRdb, only in-frame clones are kept and a portion is missing. The sample contains fewer than 200,000 clones, roughly 80% of which appear only once. CDR3 length: 13 amino acids. Trimming took 2 bases from V and 5 from J; bases not matched to a gene: 3. Looked up from germline, CDR1 is GTSNPN and CDR2 is SVGIG (reference sequence). Notes on the study in general: The authors enumerated around 150 TCR beta chains as linked to cytomegalovirus. Later work found that TCR association rates differed between HLA loci; DRB1 had the most and HLA-C the fewest. In a later analysis, a genetic analysis reported fewer productive-TCR N-insertions in an Asian-associated ancestry cluster than the cohort average.

Source material: PBMCs. The gene calls are TRBV30 and TRBJ2-1; 7 nucleotides line up with TRBD1. This receptor was obtained from a woman aged 18-29 years in good health and CMV-seronegative. The CDR3 is CAWSTGQNNEQFF. CDR3 in DNA: TGTGCCTGGAGTACGGGACAGAACAATGAGCAGTTCTTC.